These 10 T cell receptor beta chains were sequenced from one sample in a study of cytomegalovirus exposure and HLA in healthy donors. PCR primers comprised 60 Vbeta and 13 Jbeta primers. Using immunoSEQ multiplex PCR, the repertoire was profiled, and TCRdb retains in-frame clones only, with some absent. Seen here are more than 65,000 clones, under 70% observed once, and the top ten hold 5.5% to 8%. Sequenced material: PBMCs. Receptors were obtained from a woman between 45 and 60 years old in good health and CMV-seropositive.

The gene calls are TRBV7-9 and TRBJ2-1; D is uncertain. The CDR3 has 14 amino acids. Germline-derived CDR1 and CDR2 are SEHNR and FQNEAQ (reference sequence). V was trimmed by 5 bases and J by 8 bases, leaving 16 bases between them. The CDR3: CASSLTQSADEQFF. The CDR3 DNA reads as TGTGCCAGCAGCCTGACCCAATCGGCGGATGAGCAGTTCTTC.

The rearrangement uses TRBV7-2 and TRBJ2-3; D possibly corresponds to TRBD2 (7 bases). Germline lookup yields CDR1 SGHTA and CDR2 FQGNSA. Between the trimmed V and J ends, which lost 4 bases and 2 bases, there was a span of 13 bases. The CDR3 consists of 15 residues. The CDR3 region has the DNA TGTGCCAGCAGCTACGAAGGGGGGGACACAGATACGCAGTATTTT. Protein sequence: CASSYEGGDTDTQYF.

This clone was detected a few times. The gene calls are TRBV6-1 and TRBJ1-4, with 7 bases aligning to TRBD1. With V trimmed by 6 bases and J by 5 bases, 9 bases remained unmatched. Germline V lookup: CDR1 MNHNS, CDR2 SASEGT. There are 15 residues in the CDR3. CDR3 in amino acids: CASRTGTDLNEKLFF. CDR3 bases: TGTGCCAGCAGGACCGGGACAGATCTGAATGAAAAACTGTTTTTT.

The CDR3 sequence: CASRGQVGTDTQYF. CDR3 in DNA: TGTGCCAGCAGGGGACAGGTAGGGACAGATACGCAGTATTTT. The V and J genes are TRBV25-1 and TRBJ2-3; 8 positions match TRBD1. The V gene end was trimmed by 6 bases and the J gene end by 3 bases; junction bases not matched to a gene: 5. The CDR3 loop spans 14 amino acids. The V gene's germline CDR1 is MGHDK and CDR2 SYGVNS.

This clone was picked up one time. The genes are TRBV10-3 and TRBJ2-1; D is ambiguous. V was trimmed by 8 bases and J by 4 bases, leaving 9 bases between them. The CDR3 loop spans 12 amino acids. Germline CDR1 and CDR2: ENHRY and SYGVKD. Here the CDR3 DNA reads TGTGCCATCGGAACAGAATACAATGAGCAGTTCTTC. Residues: CAIGTEYNEQFF.

Here the CDR3 reads CASSLDNLAEQYF. DNA of the CDR3: TGTGCCAGCAGCTTAGATAACCTGGCCGAGCAGTACTTC. V and J are TRBV11-3 and TRBJ2-7; no definite D call. Trimming pared 0 bases from V and 6 bases from J, leaving 9 bases between. The germline gives CDR1 SGHNT, CDR2 YENEEA. This CDR3 region has 13 residues. Full variable domain (missing parts from reference TRBV11-3 and TRBJ2-7): EAGVVQSPRYKIIEKKQPVAFWCNPISGHNTLYWYLQNLGQGPELLIRYENEEAVDDSQLPKDRFSAERLKGVDSTLKIQPAELGDSAVYLCASSLDNLAEQYFGPGTRLTVT.

The V gene is TRBV5-1, the J gene TRBJ1-4; tentatively, D is TRBD1 (6 bases). V dropped 1 base and J dropped 0 bases, with 16 bases sitting between them. The germline CDR1 and CDR2 sequences are SGHRS and YFSETQ. The CDR3 consists of 18 residues. CDR3 nucleotide sequence: TGCGCCAGCAGCTTGCACGGACCCCAGGGGCCAACTAATGAAAAACTGTTTTTT. Residues: CASSLHGPQGPTNEKLFF.

The rearrangement links TRBV27 to TRBJ2-1, with unresolved D. Trimming took off 3 bases at V and 5 bases at J, with 11 bases between the two ends. The CDR3 spans 14 residues. Per the germline V gene, CDR1 is MNHEY and CDR2 is SMNVEV (reference sequence). The CDR3 region has the DNA TGTGCCAGCAGTTTCGTGATAACAGACAATGAGCAGTTCTTC. Protein sequence: CASSFVITDNEQFF.

The chain uses TRBV7-9 and TRBJ1-1, with TRBD1 identical over 8 bases. This CDR3 spans 15 amino acids. Germline CDR1 SEHNR, CDR2 FQNEAQ (reference sequence). V shed 4 bases and J 7 bases; nucleotides not matched to a gene: 11. The CDR3 loop is CASSWLGQGANEAFF. In DNA form, the CDR3 reads TGTGCCAGCAGCTGGCTGGGGCAGGGGGCGAATGAAGCTTTCTTT.

This chain links TRBV11-2 with TRBJ2-3; TRBD2 agrees at 7 bases. J was trimmed by 5 bases and V by 8 bases; bases with no gene match: 4. The CDR3 is made up of 12 amino acids. CDR1 is SGHAT and CDR2 is FQNNGV in the germline V gene. The CDR3 sequence: CASGGGIDTQYF. CDR3 nucleotide sequence: TGTGCCAGCGGGGGGGGTATAGATACGCAGTATTTT.